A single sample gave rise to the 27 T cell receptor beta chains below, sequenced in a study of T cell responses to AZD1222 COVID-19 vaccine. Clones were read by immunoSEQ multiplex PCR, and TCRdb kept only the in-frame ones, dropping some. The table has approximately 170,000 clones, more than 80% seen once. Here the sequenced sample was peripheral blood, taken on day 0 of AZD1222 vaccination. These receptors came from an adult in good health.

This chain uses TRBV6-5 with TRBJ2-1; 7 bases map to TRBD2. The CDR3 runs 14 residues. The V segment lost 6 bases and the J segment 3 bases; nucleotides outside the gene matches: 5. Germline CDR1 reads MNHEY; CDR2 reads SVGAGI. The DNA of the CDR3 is TGTGCCAGCAGGACTAGCAGAAACTACAATGAGCAGTTCTTC. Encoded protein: CASRTSRNYNEQFF.

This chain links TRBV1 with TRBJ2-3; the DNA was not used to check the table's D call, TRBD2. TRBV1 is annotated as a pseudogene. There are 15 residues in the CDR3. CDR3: CTSSQDPGDTDTQYF. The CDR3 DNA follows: TGCACCAGCAGCCAAGATCCGGGGGACACAGATACGCAGTATTTT.

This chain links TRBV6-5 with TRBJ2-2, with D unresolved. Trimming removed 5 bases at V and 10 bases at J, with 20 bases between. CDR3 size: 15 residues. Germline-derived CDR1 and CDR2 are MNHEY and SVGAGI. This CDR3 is CASSLVRQRREELFF. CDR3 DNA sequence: TGTGCCAGCAGTCTCGTCCGGCAGCGCCGCGAGGAGCTGTTTTTT.

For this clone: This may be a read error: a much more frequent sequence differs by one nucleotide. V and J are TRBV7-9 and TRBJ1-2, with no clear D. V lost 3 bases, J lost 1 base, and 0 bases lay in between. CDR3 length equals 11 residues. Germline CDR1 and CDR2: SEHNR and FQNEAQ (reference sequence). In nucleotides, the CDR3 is TGTGCCAGCAGCTTTAACTATGGCTACACCTTC. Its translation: CASSFNYGYTF.

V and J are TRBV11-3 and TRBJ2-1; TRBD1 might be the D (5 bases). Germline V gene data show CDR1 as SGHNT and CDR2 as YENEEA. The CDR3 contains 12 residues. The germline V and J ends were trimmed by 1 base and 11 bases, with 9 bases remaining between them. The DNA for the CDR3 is TGTGCCAGCAGCTTAGTACAGGAGCAGCAGTTCTTC. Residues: CASSLVQEQQFF.

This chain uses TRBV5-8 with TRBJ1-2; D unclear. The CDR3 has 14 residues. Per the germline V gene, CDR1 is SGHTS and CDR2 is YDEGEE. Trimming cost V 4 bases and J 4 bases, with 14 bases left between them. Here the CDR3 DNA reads TGTGCCAGCAGCCCCCGGGGAGTCCTCTATGGCTACACCTTC. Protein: CASSPRGVLYGYTF.

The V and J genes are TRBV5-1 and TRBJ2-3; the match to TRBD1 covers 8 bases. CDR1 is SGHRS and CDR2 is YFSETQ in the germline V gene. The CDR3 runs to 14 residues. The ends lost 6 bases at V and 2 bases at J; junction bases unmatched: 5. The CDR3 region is CASTFQGATDTQYF. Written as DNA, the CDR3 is TGCGCCAGCACGTTTCAGGGGGCCACAGATACGCAGTATTTT.

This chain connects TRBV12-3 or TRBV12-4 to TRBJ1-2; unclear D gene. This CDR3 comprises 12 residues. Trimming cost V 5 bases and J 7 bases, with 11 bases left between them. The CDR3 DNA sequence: TGTGCCAGCAGTCCGGGAGGGAGTGGCTACACCTTC. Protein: CASSPGGSGYTF.

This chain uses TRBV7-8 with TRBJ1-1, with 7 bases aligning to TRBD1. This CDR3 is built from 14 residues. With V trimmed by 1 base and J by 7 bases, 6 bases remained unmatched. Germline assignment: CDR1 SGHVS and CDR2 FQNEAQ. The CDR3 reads CASSLEGTALEAFF. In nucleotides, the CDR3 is TGTGCCAGCAGCTTAGAGGGGACAGCCCTTGAAGCTTTCTTT.

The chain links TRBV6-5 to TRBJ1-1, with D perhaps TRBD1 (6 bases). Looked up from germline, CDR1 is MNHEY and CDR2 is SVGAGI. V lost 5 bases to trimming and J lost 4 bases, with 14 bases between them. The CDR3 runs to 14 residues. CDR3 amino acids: CASSRNRALTEAFF. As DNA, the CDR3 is TGTGCCAGCAGTAGGAACAGGGCTCTCACTGAAGCTTTCTTT.

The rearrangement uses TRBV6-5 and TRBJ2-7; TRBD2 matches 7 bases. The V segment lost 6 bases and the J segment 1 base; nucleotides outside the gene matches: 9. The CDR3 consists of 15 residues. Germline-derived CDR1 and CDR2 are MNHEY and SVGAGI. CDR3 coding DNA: TGTGCCAGCAGGCTAGGGCTAGCGGAATCCTACGAGCAGTACTTC. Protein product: CASRLGLAESYEQYF.

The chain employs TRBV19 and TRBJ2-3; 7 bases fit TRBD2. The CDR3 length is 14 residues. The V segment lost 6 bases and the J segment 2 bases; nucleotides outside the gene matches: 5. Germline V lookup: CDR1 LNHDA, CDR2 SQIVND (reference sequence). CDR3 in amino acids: CASSRDYLTDTQYF. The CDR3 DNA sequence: TGTGCCAGTAGCAGGGACTACCTCACAGATACGCAGTATTTT. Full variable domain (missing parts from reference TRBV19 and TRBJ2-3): DGGITQSPKYLFRKEGQNVTLSCEQNLNHDAMYWYRQDPGQGLRLIYYSQIVNDFQKGDIAEGYSVSREKKESFPLTVTSAQKNPTAFYLCASSRDYLTDTQYFGPGTRLTVL.

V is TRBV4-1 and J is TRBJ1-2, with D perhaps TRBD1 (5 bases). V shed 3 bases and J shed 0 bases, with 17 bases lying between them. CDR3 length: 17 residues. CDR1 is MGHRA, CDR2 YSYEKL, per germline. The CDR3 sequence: CASSQLQPGTANYGYTF. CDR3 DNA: TGCGCCAGCAGCCAGCTCCAGCCCGGGACTGCTAACTATGGCTACACCTTC.

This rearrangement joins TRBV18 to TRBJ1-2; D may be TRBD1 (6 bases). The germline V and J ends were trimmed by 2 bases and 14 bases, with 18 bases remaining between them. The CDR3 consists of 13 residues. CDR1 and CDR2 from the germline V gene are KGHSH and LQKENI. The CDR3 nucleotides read TGTGCCAGCTCACCAAGCGGACAGTACTTGTGGACCTTC. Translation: CASSPSGQYLWTF.

The CDR3 nucleotides read TGTGCCAGCAAGAGCGGACAGAACACCGGGGAGCTGTTTTTT. It translates to CASKSGQNTGELFF. The rearrangement joins TRBV6-5 to TRBJ2-2; either TRBD1 or TRBD2 may supply D (5 bases each). The CDR3 is 14 residues long. V was cut by 7 bases and J by 1 base, with 10 bases left in between. The V gene's germline CDR1 is MNHEY and CDR2 SVGAGI.

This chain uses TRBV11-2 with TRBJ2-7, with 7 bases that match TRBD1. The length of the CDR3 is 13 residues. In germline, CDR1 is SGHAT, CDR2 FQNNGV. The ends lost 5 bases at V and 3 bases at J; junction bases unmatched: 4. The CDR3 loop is CASSVTGYYEQYF. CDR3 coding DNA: TGTGCCAGCAGCGTGACAGGGTACTACGAGCAGTACTTC.

The CDR3 spells CAISGGAQSARAQYF. The CDR3 DNA is TGTGCCATCTCAGGCGGGGCCCAAAGCGCGAGGGCCCAGTACTTC. The chain combines TRBV10-3 with TRBJ2-5, with D perhaps matching TRBD2 (6 bases). The CDR3 extends over 15 amino acids. Trimming stripped 8 bases from V and 9 bases from J, with 25 bases between. Germline V lookup: CDR1 ENHRY, CDR2 SYGVKD.

This CDR3 is CAGQDPGQAPYEQYF. CDR3 nucleotide sequence: TGTGCCGGCCAGGATCCGGGACAGGCACCCTACGAGCAGTACTTC. The rearrangement joins TRBV28 to TRBJ2-7; 8 bases map to TRBD1. Trimming took 11 bases from V and 2 from J; bases not matched to a gene: 14. This CDR3 spans 15 amino acids. Germline CDR1 and CDR2: MDHEN and SYDVKM.

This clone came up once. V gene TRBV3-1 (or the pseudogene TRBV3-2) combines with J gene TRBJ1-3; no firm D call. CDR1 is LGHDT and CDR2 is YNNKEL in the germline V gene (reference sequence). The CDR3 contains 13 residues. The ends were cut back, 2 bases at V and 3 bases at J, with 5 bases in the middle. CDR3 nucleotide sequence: TGTGCCAGCAGCCAATCAGGTGGAAACACCATATATTTT. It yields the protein CASSQSGGNTIYF.

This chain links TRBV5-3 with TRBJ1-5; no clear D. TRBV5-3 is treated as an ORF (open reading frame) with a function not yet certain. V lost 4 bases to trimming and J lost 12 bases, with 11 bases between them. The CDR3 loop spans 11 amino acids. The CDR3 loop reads CARSPLWYQHF. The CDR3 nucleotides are TGTGCCAGAAGCCCCCTCTGGTACCAGCATTTT.

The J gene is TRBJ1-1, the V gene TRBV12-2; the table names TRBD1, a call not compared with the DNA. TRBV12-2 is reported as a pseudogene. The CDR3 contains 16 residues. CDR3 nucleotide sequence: TGTGCAAGTCGCCCCCGGACAGCCAATATGAACACTGAAGCTTTCTTT. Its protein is CASRPRTANMNTEAFF.

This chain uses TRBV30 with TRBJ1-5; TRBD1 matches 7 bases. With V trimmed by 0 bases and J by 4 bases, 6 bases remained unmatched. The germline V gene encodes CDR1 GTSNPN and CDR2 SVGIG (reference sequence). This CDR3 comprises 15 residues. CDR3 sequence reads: CAWSVMGTANQPQHF. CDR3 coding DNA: TGTGCCTGGAGTGTAATGGGGACAGCTAATCAGCCCCAGCATTTT.

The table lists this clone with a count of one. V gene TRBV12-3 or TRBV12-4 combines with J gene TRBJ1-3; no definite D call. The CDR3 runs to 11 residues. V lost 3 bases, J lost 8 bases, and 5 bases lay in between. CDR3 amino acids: CASSLVDTIYF. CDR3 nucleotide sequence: TGTGCCAGCAGTTTGGTTGACACCATATATTTT.

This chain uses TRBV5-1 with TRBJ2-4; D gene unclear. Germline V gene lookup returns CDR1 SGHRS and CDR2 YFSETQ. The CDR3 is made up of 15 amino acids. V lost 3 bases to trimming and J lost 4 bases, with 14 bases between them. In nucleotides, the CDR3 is TGCGCCAGCAGCTCGTCCGGGCCGATAAAAAACATTCAGTACTTC. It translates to CASSSSGPIKNIQYF.

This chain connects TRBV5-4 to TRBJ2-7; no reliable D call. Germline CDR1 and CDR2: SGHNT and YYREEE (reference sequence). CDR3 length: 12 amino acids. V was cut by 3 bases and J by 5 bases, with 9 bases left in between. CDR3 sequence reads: CASSYDLHEQYF. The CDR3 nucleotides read TGTGCCAGCAGCTATGACCTCCACGAGCAGTACTTC.

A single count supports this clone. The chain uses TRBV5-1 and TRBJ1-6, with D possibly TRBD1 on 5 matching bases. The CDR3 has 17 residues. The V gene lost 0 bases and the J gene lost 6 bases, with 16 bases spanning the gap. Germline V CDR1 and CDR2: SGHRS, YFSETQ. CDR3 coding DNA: TGCGCCAGCAGCTTGGCCACGGGGGGTAGGCGTAATTCACCCCTCCACTTT. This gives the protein CASSLATGGRRNSPLHF.

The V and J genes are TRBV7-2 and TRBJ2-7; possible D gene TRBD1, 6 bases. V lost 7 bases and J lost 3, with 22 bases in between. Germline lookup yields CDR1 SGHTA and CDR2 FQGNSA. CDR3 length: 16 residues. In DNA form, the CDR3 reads TGTGCCAGCAAGCAGGGGAGTAGTTCACCTGACTACGAGCAGTACTTC. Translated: CASKQGSSSPDYEQYF.